This section outlines one T cell receptor (beta chain) sequence together with its context. Antigen: not known. These data originate in a study of blood T cells in healthy people across ages. This CDR3 contains 13 residues. The germline V gene encodes CDR1 SNHLY and CDR2 FYNNEI. Between the trimmed V and J ends, which lost 8 bases and 2 bases, there was a span of 7 bases. Points from the study as a whole: Per million T cells, the diversity of TCR beta decreased roughly linearly as age advanced.

PCR was performed a second time for about 6 to 11 cycles using a sample-barcoded 5' primer and a J-beta primer mix. Every sample gave at least 2.5 million paired-end reads containing CDR3. TCRdb analysed the 5' RACE reads with MiXCR anew, one entry per CDR3 protein. The sample holds approximately 800,000 distinct CDR3 sequences; 58% are singletons and the top ten take over 20%. The V gene is TRBV2, the J gene TRBJ2-6; TRBD2 might be the D (6 bases). The sequence derives from a man between 25 and 39 years old in good health. The sequenced sample consisted of blood. The CDR3 loop reads CASWGAGANVLTF. The DNA of the CDR3 is TGTGCCAGCTGGGGGGCTGGGGCCAACGTCCTGACTTTC. The whole variable domain, filled in from reference TRBV2 and TRBJ2-6, reads EPEVTQTPSHQVTQMGQEVILRCVPISNHLYFYWYRQILGQKVEFLVSFYNNEISEKSEIFDDQFSVERPDGSNFTLKIRSTKLEDSAMYFCASWGAGANVLTFGAGSRLTVL.